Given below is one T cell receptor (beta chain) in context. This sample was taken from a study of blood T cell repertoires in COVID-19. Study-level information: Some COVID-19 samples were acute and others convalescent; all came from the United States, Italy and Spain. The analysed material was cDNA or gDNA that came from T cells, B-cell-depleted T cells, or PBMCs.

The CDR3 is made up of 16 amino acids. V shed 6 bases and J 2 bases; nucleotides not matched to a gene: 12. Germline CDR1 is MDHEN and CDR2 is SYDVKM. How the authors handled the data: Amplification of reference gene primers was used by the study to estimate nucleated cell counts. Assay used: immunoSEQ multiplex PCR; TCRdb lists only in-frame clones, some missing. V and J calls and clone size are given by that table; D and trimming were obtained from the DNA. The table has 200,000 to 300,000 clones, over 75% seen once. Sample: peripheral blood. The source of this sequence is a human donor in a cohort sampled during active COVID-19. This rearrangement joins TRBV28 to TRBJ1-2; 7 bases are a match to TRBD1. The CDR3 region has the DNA TGTGCCAGCAGCTGGGGACAGAGTAAACCAAACTATGGCTACACCTTC. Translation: CASSWGQSKPNYGYTF.